Reported below is one TCR beta chain. Produced via immunoSEQ multiplex PCR; TCRdb's table is partial and in-frame only. The sample holds tens of thousands of clones, under 80% seen once. Trimming left V 2 bases short and J 7 bases short, with 7 bases between. Germline V CDR1 and CDR2: KGHDR, SFDVKD. CDR3 size: 12 residues. The data originate from a study of blood T cell repertoires in COVID-19. In the study overall: Sites across the United States, Italy and Spain contributed samples from acute and convalescent COVID-19.

The rearrangement links TRBV24-1 to TRBJ1-2, with D perhaps matching TRBD1 (5 bases). The sequence derives from a human donor with acute or convalescent COVID-19. The donor label of this sample is uncertain. Sequenced sample: peripheral blood. The CDR3 DNA reads as TGTGCCACCAGTGATTCGGGGGTTGGCTACACCTTC. Protein product: CATSDSGVGYTF.